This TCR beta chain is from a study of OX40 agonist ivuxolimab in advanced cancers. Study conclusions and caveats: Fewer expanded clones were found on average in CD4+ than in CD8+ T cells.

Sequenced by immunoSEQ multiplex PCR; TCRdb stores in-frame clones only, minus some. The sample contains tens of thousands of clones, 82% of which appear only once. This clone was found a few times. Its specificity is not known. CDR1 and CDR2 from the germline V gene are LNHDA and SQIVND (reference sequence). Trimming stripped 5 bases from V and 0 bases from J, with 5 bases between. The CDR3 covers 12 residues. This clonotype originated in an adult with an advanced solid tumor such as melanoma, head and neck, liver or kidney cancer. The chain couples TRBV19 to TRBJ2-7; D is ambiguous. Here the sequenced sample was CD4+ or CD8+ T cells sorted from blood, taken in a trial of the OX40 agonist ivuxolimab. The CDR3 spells CASSFDSYEQYF. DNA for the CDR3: TGTGCCAGTAGTTTCGACTCCTACGAGCAGTACTTC. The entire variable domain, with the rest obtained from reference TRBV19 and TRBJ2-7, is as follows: DGGITQSPKYLFRKEGQNVTLSCEQNLNHDAMYWYRQDPGQGLRLIYYSQIVNDFQKGDIAEGYSVSREKKESFPLTVTSAQKNPTAFYLCASSFDSYEQYFGPGTRLTVT.